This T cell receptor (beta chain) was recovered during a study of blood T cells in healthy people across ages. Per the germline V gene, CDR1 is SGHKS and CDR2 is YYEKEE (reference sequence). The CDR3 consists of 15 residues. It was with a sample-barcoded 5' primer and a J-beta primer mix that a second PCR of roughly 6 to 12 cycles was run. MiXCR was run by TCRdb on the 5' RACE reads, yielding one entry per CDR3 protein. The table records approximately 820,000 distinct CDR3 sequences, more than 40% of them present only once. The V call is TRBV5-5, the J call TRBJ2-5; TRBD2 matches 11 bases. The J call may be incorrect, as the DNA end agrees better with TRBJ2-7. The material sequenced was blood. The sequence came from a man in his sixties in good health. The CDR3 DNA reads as TGTGCCAGCAGCTTGGGACTAGCGGGGTACTACGAGCAGTACTTC. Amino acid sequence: CASSLGLAGYYEQYF.